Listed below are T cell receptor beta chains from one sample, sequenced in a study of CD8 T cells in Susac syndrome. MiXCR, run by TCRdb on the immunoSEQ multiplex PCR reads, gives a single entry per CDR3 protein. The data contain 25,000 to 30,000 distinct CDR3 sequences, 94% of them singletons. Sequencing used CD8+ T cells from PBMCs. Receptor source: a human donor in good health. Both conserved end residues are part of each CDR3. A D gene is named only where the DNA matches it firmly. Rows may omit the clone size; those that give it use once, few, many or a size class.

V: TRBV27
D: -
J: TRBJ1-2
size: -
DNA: TGTGCCAGCAGCACCTGGGGCCAAGCTAACTATGGCTACACCTTC
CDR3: CASSTWGQANYGYTF

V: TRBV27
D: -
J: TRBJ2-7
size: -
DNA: TGTGCCAGCAGTAGGACAGCATACAACTACGAGCAGTACTTC
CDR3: CASSRTAYNYEQYF

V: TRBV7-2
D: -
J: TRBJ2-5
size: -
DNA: TGTGCCAGCAGCTTAAATGTCGCCAGGGCTTATGCCCAAGAGACCCAGTACTTC
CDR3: CASSLNVARAYAQETQYF

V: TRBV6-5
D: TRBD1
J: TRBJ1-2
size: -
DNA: TGTGCCAGCAGTTACTTGGGACAGGGCCACGGCTACACCTTC
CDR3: CASSYLGQGHGYTF

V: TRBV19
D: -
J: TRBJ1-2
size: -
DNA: TGTGCCAGTAGTACAGCGCAGTCCGGGACCATCTATGGCTACACCTTC
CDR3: CASSTAQSGTIYGYTF

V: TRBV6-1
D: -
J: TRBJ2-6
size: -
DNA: TGTGCCAGCAGTCCGACAGTGGGACTCTCTGGGGCCAACGTCCTGACTTTC
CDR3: CASSPTVGLSGANVLTF

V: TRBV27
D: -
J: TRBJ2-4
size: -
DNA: TGTGCCAGCAGTCCACGGGACGAGGGGGACTACATTCAGTACTTC
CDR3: CASSPRDEGDYIQYF

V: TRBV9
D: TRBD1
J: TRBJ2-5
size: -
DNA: TGTGCCAGCAGCCCACCGGGCCGGGACAGCCAAGAGACCCAGTACTTC
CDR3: CASSPPGRDSQETQYF

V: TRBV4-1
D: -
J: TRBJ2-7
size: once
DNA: TGCGCCAGCAGCCAAGGTGGGCCAGGGTTCTCCTACGAGCAGTACTTC
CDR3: CASSQGGPGFSYEQYF

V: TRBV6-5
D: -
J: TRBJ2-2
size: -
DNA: TGTGCCAGCAGTCCCCTGAGTCTAGTATCCGGGGAGCTGTTTTTT
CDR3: CASSPLSLVSGELFF

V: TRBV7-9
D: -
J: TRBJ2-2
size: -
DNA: TGTGCCAGCAGCCTTTCGGATGGGCCCCCCGGGGAGCTGTTTTTT
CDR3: CASSLSDGPPGELFF

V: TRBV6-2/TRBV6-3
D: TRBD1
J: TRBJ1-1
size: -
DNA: TGTGCCAGCAGTTACACCCCAGGGGGCGGCGAAGCTTTCTTT
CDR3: CASSYTPGGGEAFF

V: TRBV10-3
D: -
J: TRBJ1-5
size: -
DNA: TGTGCCATCAGTGATAATAGCGTCAATCAGCCCCAGCATTTT
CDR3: CAISDNSVNQPQHF

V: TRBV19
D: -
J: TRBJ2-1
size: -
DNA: TGTGCCTGTGGAGGGACTGACTCCTACAATGAGCAGTTCTTC
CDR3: CACGGTDSYNEQFF

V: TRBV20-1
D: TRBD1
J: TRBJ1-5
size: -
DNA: TGCAGTGCCAAAACAGGGGGTGAAATATCAGCCCAGCATTTT
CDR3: CSAKTGGEISAQHF

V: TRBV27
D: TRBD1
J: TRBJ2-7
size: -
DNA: TGTGCCAGCAGTTATTCCCGGACAGGCTCCTACGAGCAGTACTTC
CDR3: CASSYSRTGSYEQYF

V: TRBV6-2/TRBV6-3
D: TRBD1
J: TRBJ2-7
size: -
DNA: TGTGCCATCACCGGGACAGGGCACTACGAGCAGTACTTC
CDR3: CAITGTGHYEQYF

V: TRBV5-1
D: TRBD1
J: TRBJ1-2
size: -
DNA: TGCGCCAGCAGCTGGACAGGGGGAAAGGACTATGGCTACACCTTC
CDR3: CASSWTGGKDYGYTF

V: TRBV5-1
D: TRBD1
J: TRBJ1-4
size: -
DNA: TGCGCCAGCAGGTCTTCGGACAGGGGATCTGCAACTAATGAAAAACTGTTTTTT
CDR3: CASRSSDRGSATNEKLFF